The present T cell receptor (beta chain) was sequenced within a study of blood T cell repertoires in COVID-19 (dated by TCRdb to about 2020). For the study in its entirety: The collaborator samples originated in the United States, Italy and Spain and spanned the acute and convalescent phases of COVID-19. The material from the prospective study consisted of cDNA or gDNA derived from T cells, B-cell-depleted T cells, or PBMCs. Deeply sampled blood TCRbeta repertoires from subjects exposed to, actively infected with, or recovered from COVID-19 were included in the dataset. The repertoires were released in a freely available public database meant as a resource for research on the immune response to SARS-CoV-2. The samples were drawn from the first 160 participants of the ongoing ImmuneRACE study and from some 1,300 subjects provided by 6 global collaborators. Sample metadata almost always included a de-identified subject ID, COVID-19 status, age in years and sex. Where HLA class I and class II types were available, the types were taken from metadata supplied by the sample provider, not from assay-based typing. Summary of the overall study and its limitations: Clinical and demographic metadata were provided uncurated, with the amount varying by source and participant.

TCRbeta CDR3 regions were amplified from genomic DNA by means of the immunoSEQ Assay, a bias-controlled multiplex PCR. As for the authors' bioinformatics: Within the assay, amplification of reference gene primers was used to estimate how many nucleated cells each sample contained. To quantify the absolute abundance of each unique TCRbeta CDR3 rearrangement, sequence reads were collapsed and filtered. For each sample, productive Simpson clonality was calculated by taking the square root of Simpson's diversity index across productive rearrangements. TCRdb took over this immuneACCESS table, retaining in-frame rearrangements with V and J assigned. Such tables are incomplete; in checked studies, under half of the missing clones stem from an unresolved V gene, and the remainder is unexplained. V and J calls plus clone size are reproduced from that table; the DNA served to infer D and trimming. The sample table holds some 490,000 clones, of which roughly 85% were seen once. The biggest ten clones account for roughly 3.1% of the sample.

A note on this clone: Its recognized antigen is unknown. Base-call qualities are not available, and no considerably larger clone is one nucleotide away.

The collaborating institutions used their own protocols to collect whole blood in K2EDTA tubes. For TCRbeta analysis, collaborators shipped samples in one of three forms: frozen whole blood, isolated PBMCs, or DNA extracted from either of those sample types. Sequencing was performed on peripheral blood. This receptor was taken from a human donor in a cohort sampled during active COVID-19.

The DNA sequence is given as TGTGCCAGCAGTCGACTAGCCGTTAACACCGGGGAGCTGTTTTTT. The encoded protein is CASSRLAVNTGELFF. The receptor chain draws on TRBV7-2 and TRBJ2-2, with TRBD2 matching 7 junction bases. After removal of 6 bases from V and 2 bases from J, the junction retains 6 bases not matched to a gene. Counted from cysteine to phenylalanine, this CDR3 has 15 amino acids. The entry retains the CDR3 DNA only, 45 bases that are in frame from base 1. From a lookup of the germline V gene, CDR1 and CDR2 are SGHTA and FQGNSA.